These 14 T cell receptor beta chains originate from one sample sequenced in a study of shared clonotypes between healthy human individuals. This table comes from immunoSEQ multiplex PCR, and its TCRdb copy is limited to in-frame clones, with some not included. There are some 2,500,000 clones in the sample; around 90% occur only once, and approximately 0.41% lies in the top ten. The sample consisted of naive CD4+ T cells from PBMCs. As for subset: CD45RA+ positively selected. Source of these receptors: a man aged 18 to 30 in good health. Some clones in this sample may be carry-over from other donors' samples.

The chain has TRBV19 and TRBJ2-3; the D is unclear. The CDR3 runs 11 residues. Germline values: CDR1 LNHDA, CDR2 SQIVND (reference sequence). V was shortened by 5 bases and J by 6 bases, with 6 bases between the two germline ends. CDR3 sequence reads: CASSVRDTQYF. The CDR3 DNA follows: TGTGCCAGTAGTGTTCGGGATACGCAGTATTTT.

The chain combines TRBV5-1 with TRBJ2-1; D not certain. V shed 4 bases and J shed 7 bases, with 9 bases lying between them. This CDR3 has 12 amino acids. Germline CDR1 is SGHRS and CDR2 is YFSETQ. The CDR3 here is CASSIDLNEQFF. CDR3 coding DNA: TGCGCCAGCAGCATAGACCTTAATGAGCAGTTCTTC.

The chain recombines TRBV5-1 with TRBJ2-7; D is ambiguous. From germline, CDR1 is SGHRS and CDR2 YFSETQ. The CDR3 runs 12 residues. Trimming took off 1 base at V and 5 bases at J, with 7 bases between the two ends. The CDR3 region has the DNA TGCGCCAGCAGCTTGACGGGCCACGAGCAGTACTTC. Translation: CASSLTGHEQYF.

DNA for the CDR3: TGTGCCAGCAGTTTATCTCTCCGGAGGACTGAAGCTTTCTTT. It is translated as CASSLSLRRTEAFF. V gene TRBV28 combines with J gene TRBJ1-1; D is ambiguous. This CDR3 is 14 amino acids long. Germline CDR1 reads MDHEN; CDR2 reads SYDVKM. V was shortened by 1 base and J by 5 bases, with 11 bases between the two germline ends.

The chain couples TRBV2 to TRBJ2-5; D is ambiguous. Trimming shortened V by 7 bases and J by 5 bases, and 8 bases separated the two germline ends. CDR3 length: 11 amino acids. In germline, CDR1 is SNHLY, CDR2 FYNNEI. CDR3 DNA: TGTGCCAGCAATTGGATGGAGACCCAGTACTTC. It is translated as CASNWMETQYF.

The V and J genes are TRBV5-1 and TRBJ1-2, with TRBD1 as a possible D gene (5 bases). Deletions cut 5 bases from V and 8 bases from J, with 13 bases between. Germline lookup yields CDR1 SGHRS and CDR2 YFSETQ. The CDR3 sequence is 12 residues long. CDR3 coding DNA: TGCGCCAGCAGTGTAGACGGGGGAGGCTACACCTTC. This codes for CASSVDGGGYTF.

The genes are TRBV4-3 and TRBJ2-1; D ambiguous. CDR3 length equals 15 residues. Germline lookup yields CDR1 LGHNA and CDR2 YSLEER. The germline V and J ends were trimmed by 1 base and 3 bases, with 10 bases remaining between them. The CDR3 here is CASSQGTVIYNEQFF. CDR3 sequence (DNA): TGCGCCAGCAGCCAAGGCACGGTGATCTACAATGAGCAGTTCTTC.

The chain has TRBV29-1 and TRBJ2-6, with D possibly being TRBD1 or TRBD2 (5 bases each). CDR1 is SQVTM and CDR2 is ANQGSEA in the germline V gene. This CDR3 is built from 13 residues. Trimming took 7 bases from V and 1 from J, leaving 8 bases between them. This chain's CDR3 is CSAGGSGANVLTF. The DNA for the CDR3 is TGCAGCGCTGGGGGATCTGGGGCCAACGTCCTGACTTTC.

The CDR3 loop reads CASSRGTSDTNEQFF. The CDR3 nucleotides are TGCGCCAGCAGCCGCGGGACTAGCGACACCAATGAGCAGTTCTTC. J is TRBJ2-1 and V is TRBV5-1; 10 bases line up with TRBD2. CDR3 length: 15 amino acids. V was clipped by 4 bases and J by 6 bases; unmatched bases: 7. Germline V gene sequence: CDR1 SGHRS, CDR2 YFSETQ.

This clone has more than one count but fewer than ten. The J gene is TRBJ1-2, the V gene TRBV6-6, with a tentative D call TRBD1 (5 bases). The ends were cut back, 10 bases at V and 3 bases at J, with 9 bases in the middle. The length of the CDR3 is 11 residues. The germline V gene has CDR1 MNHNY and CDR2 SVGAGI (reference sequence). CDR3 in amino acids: CAIRGDYGYTF. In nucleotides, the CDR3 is TGTGCCATCCGGGGGGACTATGGCTACACCTTC.

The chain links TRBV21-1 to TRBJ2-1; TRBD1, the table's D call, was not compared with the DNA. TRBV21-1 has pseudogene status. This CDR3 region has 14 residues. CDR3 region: CASSKGTGTNEQFF. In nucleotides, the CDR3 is TGTGCCAGCAGCAAAGGGACAGGTACGAATGAGCAGTTCTTC.

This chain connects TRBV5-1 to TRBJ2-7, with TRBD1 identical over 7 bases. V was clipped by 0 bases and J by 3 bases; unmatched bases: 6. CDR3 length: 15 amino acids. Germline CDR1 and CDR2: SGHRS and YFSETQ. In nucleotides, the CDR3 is TGCGCCAGCAGCTTGGGGACAGGTAGCTTCTACGAGCAGTACTTC. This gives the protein CASSLGTGSFYEQYF.

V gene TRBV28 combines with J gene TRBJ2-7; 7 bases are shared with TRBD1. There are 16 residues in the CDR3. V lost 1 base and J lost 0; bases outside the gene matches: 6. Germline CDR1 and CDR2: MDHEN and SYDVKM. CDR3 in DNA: TGTGCCAGCAGTTTATCCCTGGGGACAGACTCCTACGAGCAGTACTTC. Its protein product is CASSLSLGTDSYEQYF.

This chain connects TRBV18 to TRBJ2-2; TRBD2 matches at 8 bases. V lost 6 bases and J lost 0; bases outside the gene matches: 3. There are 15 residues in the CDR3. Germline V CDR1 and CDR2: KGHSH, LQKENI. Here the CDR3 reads CASSYSGTNTGELFF. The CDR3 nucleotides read TGTGCCAGCTCCTATAGCGGGACGAACACCGGGGAGCTGTTTTTT.